What follows are 19 T cell receptor beta chains derived from one specimen sequenced in a study of beta chain features in type 1 diabetes. Of the isolated RNA, all was reverse transcribed, and so the sequenced material was expressed TCRB transcripts. Method: immunoSEQ multiplex PCR; TCRdb's copy keeps in-frame clones and lacks some. Of 900,000 or so clones in the sample, 17% were seen once. Sequencing input: naive CD4+ T cells from blood. The origin of the receptors is a woman younger than 35 in good health.

The chain uses TRBV18 and TRBJ2-2, with D possibly matching TRBD2 (5 bases). Germline V gives CDR1 KGHSH, CDR2 LQKENI. The CDR3 totals 17 residues. Trimming cost V 3 bases and J 1 base, with 15 bases left between them. The CDR3 region has the DNA TGTGCCAGCTCACCTCAAGCGGTGAACGGGAACACCGGGGAGCTGTTTTTT. It translates to CASSPQAVNGNTGELFF.

This chain links TRBV27 with TRBJ1-5; perhaps TRBD1 as D (5 bases). V lost 2 bases to trimming and J lost 0 bases, with 14 bases between them. The CDR3 totals 17 residues. The germline gives CDR1 MNHEY, CDR2 SMNVEV (reference sequence). CDR3 residues: CASSLGSRGASNQPQHF. The CDR3 region has the DNA TGTGCCAGCAGTTTAGGTTCTAGGGGCGCTAGCAATCAGCCCCAGCATTTT.

V usage is TRBV5-1 and J usage is TRBJ2-2; tentatively, D is TRBD1 or TRBD2 (5 bases each). Germline CDR1 is SGHRS and CDR2 is YFSETQ. The V gene lost 3 bases and the J gene lost 2 bases, with 11 bases spanning the gap. The CDR3 runs 15 residues. CDR3 region: CASSSVGTNTGELFF. The CDR3 DNA is TGCGCCAGCAGCTCTGTCGGGACCAACACCGGGGAGCTGTTTTTT.

The chain joins TRBV7-3 to TRBJ2-3; weak D call: TRBD2 (9 bases). Germline V CDR1 and CDR2: SGHTA, FQGTGA. V lost 5 bases and J 6 bases, leaving 21 bases between the germline ends. This CDR3 has 16 amino acids. The CDR3 bases are TGTGCCAGCAGCCTTAAACCTAGCGGGACAGGTGATACGCAGTATTTT. It is translated as CASSLKPSGTGDTQYF. Full variable domain (remainder filled in from reference TRBV7-3 and TRBJ2-3): GAGVSQTPSNKVTEKGKYVELRCDPISGHTALYWYRQSLGQGPEFLIYFQGTGAADDSGLPNDRFFAVRPEGSVSTLKIQRTERGDSAVYLCASSLKPSGTGDTQYFGPGTRLTVL.

The chain employs TRBV9 and TRBJ2-1; tentatively, D is TRBD2 (6 bases). Trimming stripped 0 bases from V and 9 bases from J, with 10 bases between. CDR3 length: 13 residues. Looked up from germline, CDR1 is SGDLS and CDR2 is YYNGEE. CDR3 residues: CASSVGPGGEQFF. The CDR3 DNA sequence: TGTGCCAGCAGCGTAGGACCCGGGGGTGAGCAGTTCTTC.

This clone was seen a handful of times. V is TRBV4-1 and J is TRBJ2-1; D is ambiguous. This CDR3 has 14 residues. The V end was cut by 0 bases, the J end by 9 bases, with 12 bases between. Germline V gene data show CDR1 as MGHRA and CDR2 as YSYEKL. CDR3 amino acids: CASSQDRQDTEQFF. For the CDR3, the DNA is TGCGCCAGCAGCCAAGATCGTCAAGACACTGAGCAGTTCTTC.

The chain uses TRBV13 and TRBJ1-2; possible D gene TRBD1, 5 bases. Trimming took 2 bases from V and 8 from J, leaving 12 bases between them. The CDR3 runs 13 residues. CDR1 is PRHDT and CDR2 is FYEKMQ in the germline V gene (reference sequence). The CDR3 region has the DNA TGTGCCAGCAGCTTACAGGGAGCAGTGGGCTACACCTTC. Protein product: CASSLQGAVGYTF.

Remarks on this clone: Other DNA sequences within the sample encode an identical CDR3. The V gene is TRBV6-6, the J gene TRBJ2-7; D tentatively fits TRBD1 or TRBD2 (6 bases each). With 2 bases removed from V and 2 bases from J, the gap between germline ends came to 7 bases. The CDR3 runs 13 residues. Germline V gene sequence: CDR1 MNHNY, CDR2 SVGAGI (reference sequence). The CDR3 DNA reads TGTGCCAGCAGTTACGGGGGGCCCTACGAGCAGTACTTC. Amino acids: CASSYGGPYEQYF.

The chain recombines TRBV10-3 with TRBJ1-5; 9 bases line up with TRBD1. CDR1 and CDR2 from the germline V gene are ENHRY and SYGVKD. CDR3 length: 16 residues. After removal of 0 bases from V and 2 bases from J, the junction contained 2 bases not matched to a gene. CDR3 amino acids: CAISESDRGGNQPQHF. The CDR3 DNA follows: TGTGCCATCAGTGAGTCGGACAGGGGTGGCAATCAGCCCCAGCATTTT.

A few counts support this clone. The chain recombines TRBV2 with TRBJ2-3; 13 bases line up with TRBD2. Germline lookup yields CDR1 SNHLY and CDR2 FYNNEI. The V and J ends lost 7 bases and 4 bases, in that order; junction bases with no gene match: 2. The CDR3 runs 14 residues. The CDR3: CASTGLAGADTQYF. Here the CDR3 DNA reads TGTGCCAGCACTGGACTAGCGGGAGCAGATACGCAGTATTTT.

The rearrangement uses TRBV28 and TRBJ1-1; TRBD1 is a possible D gene (6 bases). This CDR3 region has 13 residues. Germline CDR1 MDHEN, CDR2 SYDVKM. V was cut by 2 bases and J by 8 bases, with 12 bases left in between. CDR3 in amino acids: CASSLQGGREAFF. DNA for the CDR3: TGTGCCAGCAGTTTACAAGGGGGTAGGGAAGCTTTCTTT.

This clone has more than one count but fewer than ten. This chain joins TRBV4-2 and TRBJ1-5; D call uncertain. The CDR3 is 16 residues long. CDR1 and CDR2 from the germline V gene are LGHNA and YNFKEQ. Trimming removed 0 bases at V and 0 bases at J, with 9 bases between. The CDR3 here is CASSQEVGYSNQPQHF. For the CDR3, the DNA is TGTGCCAGCAGCCAAGAAGTCGGCTATAGCAATCAGCCCCAGCATTTT.

J is TRBJ2-7 and V is TRBV2, with TRBD1 matching over 8 bases. Per germline, CDR1 SNHLY and CDR2 FYNNEI. The CDR3 contains 16 residues. Germline trimming cut 3 bases from V and 2 bases from J; bases unmatched to any gene: 9. As DNA, the CDR3 is TGTGCCAGCAGTGATTCCGGGACAGGACGACCCTACGAGCAGTACTTC. Residues: CASSDSGTGRPYEQYF.

As for this clone: The same CDR3 is also encoded by other DNA sequences in this sample. The rearrangement joins TRBV5-6 to TRBJ2-5, with 7 bases matching TRBD2. The ends lost 0 bases at V and 4 bases at J; junction bases unmatched: 3. The germline V gene encodes CDR1 SGHDT and CDR2 YYEEEE. The CDR3 totals 14 residues. The CDR3 reads CASSLGTSGETQYF. The CDR3 DNA reads as TGTGCCAGCAGCTTGGGGACTAGTGGAGAGACCCAGTACTTC.

This clone was counted between two and nine times. The chain joins TRBV9 to TRBJ2-1; tentative D call: TRBD2 (6 bases). The CDR3 is 12 residues long. Between the trimmed V and J ends, which lost 3 bases and 9 bases, there was a span of 10 bases. Germline V gene data show CDR1 as SGDLS and CDR2 as YYNGEE. DNA of the CDR3: TGTGCCAGCAGCGCCTCGGGAGCTGAGCAGTTCTTC. Protein sequence: CASSASGAEQFF. The variable domain in full, completed from reference TRBV9 and TRBJ2-1, reads DSGVTQTPKHLITATGQRVTLRCSPRSGDLSVYWYQQSLDQGLQFLIQYYNGEERAKGNILERFSAQQFPDLHSELNLSSLELGDSALYFCASSASGAEQFFGPGTRLTVL.

This chain connects TRBV7-2 to TRBJ2-5; TRBD1 matches at 8 bases. This CDR3 comprises 14 residues. Germline CDR1 is SGHTA and CDR2 is FQGNSA. Losses at the gene ends were 5 bases for V and 5 bases for J; bases not matched to a gene: 7. CDR3 sequence reads: CASSTRTGFETQYF. CDR3 nucleotides: TGTGCCAGCAGCACCCGGACAGGGTTTGAGACCCAGTACTTC.

This clone was observed a handful of times. This chain links TRBV28 with TRBJ2-6; D may correspond to TRBD1 or TRBD2 (6 bases each). From germline, CDR1 is MDHEN and CDR2 SYDVKM. Between the trimmed V and J ends, which lost 3 bases and 4 bases, there was a span of 16 bases. The length of the CDR3 is 17 residues. The CDR3 DNA reads as TGTGCCAGCAGTTTGGGCAGGGGACTCCCCGGGGCCAACGTCCTGACTTTC. Its translation is CASSLGRGLPGANVLTF.

This chain joins TRBV14 and TRBJ2-2; D uncertain. V lost 4 bases, J lost 4 bases, and 7 bases lay in between. The CDR3 sequence is 13 residues long. The germline gives CDR1 SGHDN, CDR2 FVKESK. The CDR3 nucleotides read TGTGCCAGCAGCCCGACGGGCACCGGGGAGCTGTTTTTT. Protein: CASSPTGTGELFF.

This chain uses TRBV11-3 with TRBJ2-5; TRBD1 agrees at 8 bases. The CDR3 runs 18 residues. The V and J ends lost 1 base and 5 bases, in that order; junction bases with no gene match: 15. Germline V CDR1 and CDR2: SGHNT, YENEEA. The CDR3 is CASSLGQARQGIGETQYF. CDR3 nucleotides: TGTGCCAGCAGCTTAGGCCAAGCCCGACAGGGGATAGGGGAGACCCAGTACTTC. Supplemented by reference TRBV11-3 and TRBJ2-5, the full variable domain reads EAGVVQSPRYKIIEKKQPVAFWCNPISGHNTLYWYLQNLGQGPELLIRYENEEAVDDSQLPKDRFSAERLKGVDSTLKIQPAELGDSAVYLCASSLGQARQGIGETQYFGPGTRLLVL.